A single sample is the source of the 28 T cell receptor beta chains below, sequenced in a study of OX40 agonist ivuxolimab in advanced cancers. Data came from immunoSEQ multiplex PCR; TCRdb stores just in-frame clones and leaves some out. The table records tens of thousands of clones, roughly 90% of them present only once. Sequences were derived from CD4+ or CD8+ T cells sorted from blood, sampled in a trial of the OX40 agonist ivuxolimab. All receptors come from an adult with an advanced solid tumor such as melanoma, head and neck, liver or kidney cancer.

The chain combines TRBV7-9 with TRBJ2-1; D remains ambiguous. In germline, CDR1 is SEHNR, CDR2 FQNEAQ (reference sequence). The CDR3 covers 16 residues. V lost 3 bases, J lost 8 bases, and 20 bases lay in between. The CDR3 sequence: CASSLSRVSVLDEQFF. CDR3 in DNA: TGTGCCAGCAGCTTGTCGCGTGTATCGGTTTTGGATGAGCAGTTCTTC.

V usage is TRBV5-1 and J usage is TRBJ2-3, with 8 bases identical to TRBD1. This CDR3 has 16 residues. The V gene end was trimmed by 1 base and the J gene end by 4 bases; junction bases not matched to a gene: 8. Germline values: CDR1 SGHRS, CDR2 YFSETQ. The CDR3 sequence is CASSLQGQVMADTQYF. CDR3 DNA sequence: TGCGCCAGCAGCTTGCAGGGACAGGTGATGGCAGATACGCAGTATTTT.

A word on this clone: Distinct nucleotide sequences in the sample also encode this CDR3. The rearrangement uses TRBV7-3 and TRBJ2-3; no clear D gene. This CDR3 comprises 13 residues. CDR1 and CDR2 (germline): SGHTA, FQGTGA. Between the trimmed V and J ends, which lost 4 bases and 8 bases, there was a span of 13 bases. This CDR3 reads CASSSGPAGTQYF. The DNA for the CDR3 is TGTGCCAGCAGCTCGGGCCCAGCCGGTACGCAGTATTTT.

The chain links TRBV6-6 to TRBJ1-4, with D possibly being TRBD1 (5 bases). The length of the CDR3 is 15 residues. Germline assignment: CDR1 MNHNY and CDR2 SVGAGI (reference sequence). Trimming shortened V by 5 bases and J by 3 bases, and 13 bases separated the two germline ends. CDR3 coding DNA: TGTGCCAGCAGTCGAGGCGGGGGATCTAATGAAAAACTGTTTTTT. Its protein product is CASSRGGGSNEKLFF.

The gene calls are TRBV2 and TRBJ1-4; D perhaps matches TRBD1 (5 bases). Trimming stripped 4 bases from V and 8 bases from J, with 14 bases between. Germline-derived CDR1 and CDR2 are SNHLY and FYNNEI. This CDR3 has 14 amino acids. As DNA, the CDR3 is TGTGCCAGCAGTGTCTATGGGGCGAGGGAAAAACTGTTTTTT. As protein: CASSVYGAREKLFF.

The chain carries TRBV19 and TRBJ2-3, with D perhaps being TRBD1 or TRBD2 (5 bases each). V was pared by 5 bases and J by 5 bases, with 14 bases between. The CDR3 extends over 14 amino acids. From germline, CDR1 is LNHDA and CDR2 SQIVND (reference sequence). CDR3 residues: CASSLGTKGDTQYF. CDR3 coding DNA: TGTGCCAGTAGTCTCGGGACCAAAGGAGATACGCAGTATTTT.

The rearrangement joins TRBV29-1 to TRBJ1-1, with no clear D. The CDR3 contains 11 residues. The germline CDR1 and CDR2 sequences are SQVTM and ANQGSEA. Here the CDR3 DNA reads TGCAGGGCAGTATGGAACACTGAAGCTTTCTTT. Translating it yields CRAVWNTEAFF.

CDR3 coding DNA: TGTGCCAGCAGTTACCAACGAGCAGGGTCTGGAAACACCATATATTTT. Amino acids: CASSYQRAGSGNTIYF. The genes are TRBV6-6 and TRBJ1-3; D may be TRBD1 (5 bases). Germline V lookup: CDR1 MNHNY, CDR2 SVGAGI (reference sequence). Trimming left V 2 bases short and J 1 base short, with 12 bases between. This CDR3 has 16 amino acids.

Only one count was recorded for this clone. The chain recombines TRBV7-2 with TRBJ2-7; D perhaps matches TRBD1 (6 bases). Germline V gives CDR1 SGHTA, CDR2 FQGNSA. This CDR3 contains 13 residues. The V end was cut by 5 bases, the J end by 7 bases, with 15 bases between. The DNA for the CDR3 is TGTGCCAGCAGCCCGCGACAGGCCAGGGAGCAGTACTTC. Translation gives CASSPRQAREQYF.

This chain uses TRBV7-9 with TRBJ1-4; 9 bases align to TRBD1. This CDR3 is built from 16 residues. The V gene's germline CDR1 is SEHNR and CDR2 FQNEAQ (reference sequence). V trimming: 6 bases; J trimming: 6 bases; junction bases outside the gene matches: 11. In DNA, the CDR3 is TGTGCCAGCAGGAGAGGCGTCCGGACAGGGGATGAAAAACTGTTTTTT. Encoded protein: CASRRGVRTGDEKLFF.

The V and J genes are TRBV2 and TRBJ2-3, with a weak D call TRBD2 (6 bases). With 5 bases removed from V and 3 bases from J, the gap between germline ends came to 12 bases. Germline CDR1 is SNHLY and CDR2 is FYNNEI. The CDR3 consists of 14 residues. The CDR3 protein is CASSRGLYTDTQYF. Here the CDR3 DNA reads TGTGCCAGCAGTCGGGGACTTTATACAGATACGCAGTATTTT.

The gene calls are TRBV27 and TRBJ1-2; 8 nucleotides agree with TRBD1. The CDR3 is 15 residues long. The V and J ends lost 8 bases and 0 bases, in that order; junction bases with no gene match: 8. Germline CDR1 and CDR2: MNHEY and SMNVEV (reference sequence). The CDR3 nucleotides read TGTGCCAGCGCGGGACAGGTCCGAGCTAACTATGGCTACACCTTC. This gives the protein CASAGQVRANYGYTF.

The rearrangement links TRBV5-6 to TRBJ2-7, with TRBD2 matching over 12 bases. There are 15 residues in the CDR3. Unmatched junction bases numbered 7, after V lost 5 bases and J lost 4 bases. Germline lookup yields CDR1 SGHDT and CDR2 YYEEEE. The CDR3 sequence is CASRETSGGIYEQYF. In DNA, the CDR3 is TGTGCCAGCAGAGAGACTAGCGGGGGAATATACGAGCAGTACTTC.

The chain is built from TRBV5-1 and TRBJ1-1; D is perhaps TRBD1 (5 bases). The CDR3 sequence is 16 residues long. Germline loops: CDR1 SGHRS, CDR2 YFSETQ. The V and J ends lost 5 bases and 0 bases respectively, with 17 bases between them. The CDR3 sequence: CASRTGTYDLNTEAFF. CDR3 in DNA: TGCGCCAGCAGAACTGGGACCTACGACTTGAACACTGAAGCTTTCTTT.

The V and J genes are TRBV5-1 and TRBJ2-5; TRBD2 might be the D (5 bases). The V end was cut by 4 bases, the J end by 5 bases, with 18 bases between. In germline, CDR1 is SGHRS, CDR2 YFSETQ. The CDR3 totals 15 residues. DNA for the CDR3: TGCGCCAGCAGCGTATTGGTGGGAGAGCGGGAGACCCAGTACTTC. Its translation is CASSVLVGERETQYF. Filled out from reference TRBV5-1 and TRBJ2-5, the complete variable domain reads KAGVTQTPRYLIKTRGQQVTLSCSPISGHRSVSWYQQTPGQGLQFLFEYFSETQRNKGNFPGRFSGRQFSNSRSEMNVSTLELGDSALYLCASSVLVGERETQYFGPGTRLLVL.

The rearrangement joins TRBV11-2 to TRBJ2-1; the D is unclear. The CDR3 is 13 amino acids. V lost 3 bases and J 4 bases, leaving 7 bases between the germline ends. Germline V lookup: CDR1 SGHAT, CDR2 FQNNGV. As DNA, the CDR3 is TGTGCCAGCAGCTTGGGCAGGTACAATGAGCAGTTCTTC. It codes for CASSLGRYNEQFF.

V usage is TRBV11-2 and J usage is TRBJ1-1; tentative D call: TRBD1 (6 bases). Germline CDR1 is SGHAT and CDR2 is FQNNGV. This CDR3 comprises 16 residues. The V end was cut by 3 bases, the J end by 7 bases, with 21 bases between. CDR3 in DNA: TGTGCCAGCAGCTTCCTACAACAGGGAAGGTTGGGTGAAGCTTTCTTT. This gives the protein CASSFLQQGRLGEAFF.

The chain carries TRBV18 and TRBJ1-2, with TRBD1 as a possible D gene (5 bases). Trimming pared 1 base from V and 8 bases from J, leaving 17 bases between. Germline V gene data show CDR1 as KGHSH and CDR2 as LQKENI. The CDR3 length is 15 residues. In DNA, the CDR3 is TGTGCCAGCTCACCACGGGGCCCAGGGTTTGACGGCTACACCTTC. This codes for CASSPRGPGFDGYTF.

V gene TRBV19 combines with J gene TRBJ1-1; weak D call: TRBD1 (5 bases). This CDR3 region has 14 residues. In germline, CDR1 is LNHDA, CDR2 SQIVND (reference sequence). Between the trimmed V and J ends, which lost 7 bases and 0 bases, there was a span of 12 bases. The CDR3 DNA follows: TGTGCCAGTACCAAGGGGCTCGTGAACACTGAAGCTTTCTTT. This sequence encodes CASTKGLVNTEAFF.

This clone appeared once. The V and J genes are TRBV5-5 and TRBJ1-2, with D possibly being TRBD1 (6 bases). Germline CDR1 is SGHKS and CDR2 is YYEKEE (reference sequence). The CDR3 has 15 residues. Trimming shortened V by 0 bases and J by 4 bases, and 13 bases separated the two germline ends. CDR3 in DNA: TGTGCCAGCAGCTTGGAATCGGGGGCTGGCTATGGCTACACCTTC. Residues: CASSLESGAGYGYTF.

This chain uses TRBV7-2 with TRBJ1-3; no reliable D call. The germline V and J ends were trimmed by 2 bases and 0 bases, with 11 bases remaining between them. The CDR3 spans 16 residues. Per germline, CDR1 SGHTA and CDR2 FQGNSA. CDR3 amino acids: CASSLFFGVSGNTIYF. In nucleotides, the CDR3 is TGTGCCAGCAGCTTATTTTTCGGGGTCTCTGGAAACACCATATATTTT. Drawing the rest from reference TRBV7-2 and TRBJ1-3, the complete variable domain is GAGVSQSPSNKVTEKGKDVELRCDPISGHTALYWYRQSLGQGLEFLIYFQGNSAPDKSGLPSDRFSAERTGGSVSTLTIQRTQQEDSAVYLCASSLFFGVSGNTIYFGEGSWLTVV.

The chain is built from TRBV6-5 and TRBJ2-5; 7 bases are shared with TRBD1. Germline V CDR1 and CDR2: MNHEY, SVGAGI. V gave up 0 bases and J gave up 2 bases; unmatched junction bases: 3. This CDR3 has 15 amino acids. CDR3 nucleotides: TGTGCCAGCAGTTACTCAGGCAGGGGGCAAGAGACCCAGTACTTC. It is translated as CASSYSGRGQETQYF.

The chain links TRBV6-5 to TRBJ2-7; D not resolved. Trimming removed 5 bases from V and 7 bases from J, with 9 bases in between. Germline CDR1 MNHEY, CDR2 SVGAGI. There are 11 residues in the CDR3. CDR3 sequence: CASSPGREQYF. Written as DNA, the CDR3 is TGTGCCAGCAGTCCCGGGCGGGAGCAGTACTTC.

The rearrangement links TRBV4-2 to TRBJ2-7, with unresolved D. The V end was cut by 5 bases, the J end by 2 bases, with 13 bases between. The CDR3 length is 14 residues. Germline CDR1 is LGHNA and CDR2 is YNFKEQ. The CDR3 region is CASSLEQGTYEQYF. In DNA form, the CDR3 reads TGTGCCAGCAGCTTGGAGCAAGGGACCTACGAGCAGTACTTC.

The chain couples TRBV4-2 to TRBJ2-7; D perhaps matches TRBD2 (5 bases). Trimming took off 5 bases at V and 7 bases at J, with 18 bases between the two ends. CDR1 and CDR2 from the germline V gene are LGHNA and YNFKEQ. The CDR3 runs to 14 residues. CDR3: CASSKGLNVREQYF. The CDR3 DNA reads as TGTGCCAGCAGCAAAGGACTCAACGTGCGTGAGCAGTACTTC.

In regard to this clone: This specimen includes other DNA sequences encoding the same CDR3. The V gene is TRBV28, the J gene TRBJ1-3; D might be TRBD1 (5 bases). Per the germline V gene, CDR1 is MDHEN and CDR2 is SYDVKM. The CDR3 runs 15 residues. Trimming took off 7 bases at V and 0 bases at J, with 13 bases between the two ends. The CDR3 coding sequence is TGTGCCAGCACCTTGGGGGGGTACTCTGGAAACACCATATATTTT. It is translated as CASTLGGYSGNTIYF.

The V gene is TRBV5-1, the J gene TRBJ2-5; TRBD2 agrees at 15 bases. The germline V gene has CDR1 SGHRS and CDR2 YFSETQ. The length of the CDR3 is 19 residues. The V segment lost 0 bases and the J segment 5 bases; nucleotides outside the gene matches: 11. CDR3 sequence: CASSLAMRTSGGAEETQYF. The CDR3 nucleotides read TGCGCCAGCAGCTTGGCCATGAGGACTAGCGGGGGGGCCGAGGAGACCCAGTACTTC.

The chain is built from TRBV7-9 and TRBJ2-1; the match to TRBD2 covers 10 bases. J gave up 6 bases and V 3 bases, and 14 bases lay outside the gene matches. Germline V gives CDR1 SEHNR, CDR2 FQNEAQ (reference sequence). The CDR3 extends over 18 amino acids. CDR3 nucleotide sequence: TGTGCCAGCAGCTTGCCCCTCCGGCTAGCGGGAGTAGTCAATGAGCAGTTCTTC. As protein: CASSLPLRLAGVVNEQFF. Full variable domain (remainder filled in from reference TRBV7-9 and TRBJ2-1): DTGVSQNPRHKITKRGQNVTFRCDPISEHNRLYWYRQTLGQGPEFLTYFQNEAQLEKSRLLSDRFSAERPKGSFSTLEIQRTEQGDSAMYLCASSLPLRLAGVVNEQFFGPGTRLTVL.